This T cell receptor beta chain comes out of a study of blood T cell repertoires in COVID-19. Across the study: The study drew acute and convalescent COVID-19 samples from the United States, Italy and Spain. From T cells, B-cell-depleted T cells, or PBMCs came the material, which was cDNA or gDNA.

This clone was picked up one time. The authors' processing: Amplification from reference gene primers served as the basis for estimated nucleated cell counts. Here immunoSEQ multiplex PCR was the method, and the copy in TCRdb shows in-frame clones only, minus some. D and trimming were read from the DNA, whereas the V and J calls and clone size are those reported in that table. The data hold about 440,000 clones, with around 89% observed a single time. V gave up 5 bases and J gave up 2 bases; unmatched junction bases: 3. CDR1 and CDR2 (germline): LNHDA, SQIVND (reference sequence). The length of the CDR3 is 14 residues.

This receptor was identified in a woman aged 25 to 39 with acute or convalescent COVID-19. The chain employs TRBV19 and TRBJ2-5; 9 nucleotides agree with TRBD1. The sequencing sample was made of peripheral blood. The CDR3, as DNA: TGTGCCAGTAGTCTGGGACAGGGTCAAGAGACCCAGTACTTC. Its protein product is CASSLGQGQETQYF.